This T cell receptor (beta chain) was recorded in a study of cytomegalovirus exposure and HLA in healthy donors. This CDR3 has 13 amino acids. Trimming removed 8 bases from V and 7 bases from J; junction bases left unmatched: 8. CDR1 and CDR2 (germline): ENHRY, SYGVKD. Primers: 60 Vbeta forward and 13 Jbeta reverse. The protocol was immunoSEQ multiplex PCR, while the TCRdb copy is restricted to in-frame clones and leaves out a portion. The sample shows some 210,000 clones, 75% to 80% of them seen only once. Sample: PBMCs. J is TRBJ2-7 and V is TRBV10-3; 10 bases line up with TRBD2. The sequence was obtained from a woman aged 30 to 39 in good health and CMV-seropositive. CDR3 residues: CAIQREGLWEQYF. CDR3 bases: TGTGCCATCCAGCGGGAGGGCCTGTGGGAGCAGTACTTC.